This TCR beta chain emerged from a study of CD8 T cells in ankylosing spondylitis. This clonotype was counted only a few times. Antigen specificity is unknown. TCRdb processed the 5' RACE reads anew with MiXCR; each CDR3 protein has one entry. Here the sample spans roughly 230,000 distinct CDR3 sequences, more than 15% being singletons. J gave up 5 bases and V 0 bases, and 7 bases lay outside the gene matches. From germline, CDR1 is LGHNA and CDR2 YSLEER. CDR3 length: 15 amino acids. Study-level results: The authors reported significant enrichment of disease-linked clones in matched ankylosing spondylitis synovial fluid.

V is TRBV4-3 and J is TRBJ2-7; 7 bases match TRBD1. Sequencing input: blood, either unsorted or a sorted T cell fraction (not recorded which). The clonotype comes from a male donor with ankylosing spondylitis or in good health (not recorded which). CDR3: CASSQDLRDSDEQYF. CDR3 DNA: TGCGCCAGCAGCCAAGATCTCAGGGACAGCGACGAGCAGTACTTC.